Sequencing of this T cell receptor (beta chain) was carried out in a study of blood T cell repertoires in COVID-19. Overall study context: Recovered Cohort 3 donors showed two negative PCRs, clearance, or symptom resolution. Acute and convalescent COVID-19 specimens originated in the United States, Italy and Spain. From T cells, B-cell-depleted T cells, or PBMCs came the material, which was cDNA or gDNA.

Grouping used clinical history reported by participants in a survey and questionnaire. Using immunoSEQ multiplex PCR, the repertoire was profiled, and TCRdb retains in-frame clones only, with some absent. The sample lists around 300,000 clones, around nine tenths occurring once. Sequencing input: PBMCs or T cells enriched from blood (not recorded which). This receptor was identified in a woman aged 60-70 years in a cohort exposed to, infected with or recovered from COVID-19 (not recorded which).

The CDR3 DNA follows: TGTGCCACCAGTGATCGGGGGACAGGCGGAGAAAAACTGTTTTTT. The encoded protein is CATSDRGTGGEKLFF. This chain joins TRBV24-1 and TRBJ1-4; 8 positions match TRBD1. V was pared by 3 bases and J by 8 bases, with 7 bases of the junction left unmatched. There are 15 residues in the CDR3. In germline, CDR1 is KGHDR, CDR2 SFDVKD.